The following is a TCR beta chain sequence with its context. As yet, its antigen is unknown. Primed by a sample-barcoded 5' primer and a J-beta primer mix, a second PCR proceeded for roughly 7 to 11 cycles. Researchers report that a template-switch adaptor with 12 random nucleotides tagged each cDNA molecule. TCRdb recomputed calls from the 5' RACE reads with MiXCR, one row per CDR3 protein. The data contain about 1.8 million distinct CDR3 sequences, approximately 50% of them singletons. This record belongs to a study of blood T cells in healthy people across ages. General study findings and limits: The unsorted PBMCs prevented any conclusive comparison of naive versus antigen-experienced cells. Across the age range, TCR beta diversity per million T cells fell in a roughly linear way.

Those donating, healthy Caucasian individuals from Russia, were aged roughly 6 to 100. This CDR3 comprises 13 residues. With 3 bases removed from V and 0 bases from J, the gap between germline ends came to 6 bases. Germline CDR1 reads DFQATT; CDR2 reads SNEGSKA (reference sequence). The sample was blood. This chain uses TRBV20-1 with TRBJ2-1; no reliable D call. The sequence derives from a middle-aged woman in good health. The CDR3 loop reads CSARPPSYNEQFF. Here the CDR3 DNA reads TGCAGTGCTAGGCCCCCCTCCTACAATGAGCAGTTCTTC.